A single sample is the source of the 15 T cell receptor beta chains below, sequenced in a study of CD8+CD57+ T cells in acquired aplastic anemia. Profiles of TCR beta VDJ and CDR3 were generated from a genomic DNA template. From the reads, TCRdb called clonotypes with MiXCR, one entry per CDR3 protein. The repertoire holds 250,000 to 350,000 distinct CDR3 sequences, with 55% to 65% as singletons. Material for sequencing was sorted CD4+, CD8+, or CD8+CD57+ T cells (not recorded which) from PBMCs. The receptors shown here come from a human donor with severe aplastic anemia or a healthy control (not recorded which).

This clonotype was observed a handful of times. The rearrangement joins TRBV24-1 to TRBJ1-1; D gene unclear. V shed 4 bases and J shed 5 bases, with 7 bases lying between them. There are 12 residues in the CDR3. Germline CDR1 and CDR2: KGHDR and SFDVKD. The CDR3 is CATSEGGTEAFF. CDR3 DNA sequence: TGTGCCACCAGTGAAGGCGGGACTGAAGCTTTCTTT.

This clonotype was observed a single time. The V gene is TRBV2, the J gene TRBJ2-3; 8 bases line up with TRBD1. V lost 5 bases and J lost 11; bases outside the gene matches: 9. Per the germline V gene, CDR1 is SNHLY and CDR2 is FYNNEI. The CDR3 sequence is 13 residues long. The CDR3 spells CASSRTGNNEQYF. Here the CDR3 DNA reads TGTGCCAGCAGTCGGACAGGGAACAATGAGCAGTATTTT.

Details on this clonotype: A much larger clone lies a single base off, so this may be a read error. The chain is built from TRBV5-1 and TRBJ1-1, with 7 positions matching TRBD1. The CDR3 contains 15 residues. Germline V gene lookup returns CDR1 SGHRS and CDR2 YFSETQ. The chain's CDR3 is CASSRSDREGTEALF. The DNA of the CDR3 is TGCGCCAGCAGCCGGTCTGACAGGGAGGGCACTGAAGCTCTCTTT.

This clonotype was counted many times. The rearrangement links TRBV12-3 or TRBV12-4 to TRBJ1-2; TRBD1 might be the D (5 bases). The CDR3 sequence is 14 residues long. V lost 6 bases and J 3 bases, leaving 14 bases between the germline ends. The CDR3 region has the DNA TGTGCCAGCAGCCGAGGGACGGGCCACTATGGCTACACCTTC. It translates to CASSRGTGHYGYTF.

This chain uses TRBV9 with TRBJ2-1; D may be TRBD2 (6 bases). Trimming removed 5 bases at V and 9 bases at J, with 21 bases between. Per germline, CDR1 SGDLS and CDR2 YYNGEE. This CDR3 is built from 15 residues. The CDR3 DNA follows: TGTGCCAGCAGTTACGACTCGTCTGGGAGGTTTGAGCAGTTCTTC. Its translation: CASSYDSSGRFEQFF.

The table lists this clonotype with many counts. In DNA, the CDR3 is TGTGCCAGCAGTGAACTGGGACAGGGCTCCTACGAGCAGTACTTC. Translated, it gives CASSELGQGSYEQYF. V usage is TRBV2 and J usage is TRBJ2-7; 9 nucleotides match TRBD1. Germline assignment: CDR1 SNHLY and CDR2 FYNNEI. CDR3 size: 15 residues. V shed 2 bases and J 0 bases; nucleotides not matched to a gene: 2.

The V call is TRBV11-2, the J call TRBJ2-7; 8 bases are a match to TRBD1. With V trimmed by 5 bases and J by 5 bases, 11 bases remained unmatched. CDR3 length equals 15 residues. Germline values: CDR1 SGHAT, CDR2 FQNNGV. CDR3: CASSTSGQDSNEQYF. In nucleotides, the CDR3 is TGTGCCAGCAGCACCTCGGGACAGGACTCTAACGAGCAGTACTTC. The complete variable domain, with remaining parts taken from reference TRBV11-2 and TRBJ2-7, reads EAGVAQSPRYKIIEKRQSVAFWCNPISGHATLYWYQQILGQGPKLLIQFQNNGVVDDSQLPKDRFSAERLKGVDSTLKIQPAKLEDSAVYLCASSTSGQDSNEQYFGPGTRLTVT.

The chain recombines TRBV20-1 with TRBJ1-2; D uncertain. The CDR3 is 14 residues long. V was cut by 0 bases and J by 7 bases, with 15 bases left in between. The germline V gene has CDR1 DFQATT and CDR2 SNEGSKA (reference sequence). The CDR3 DNA is TGCAGTGCTAGAGAAGAGGGATATCGAAGTGGCTACACCTTC. Encoded protein: CSAREEGYRSGYTF.

The table lists this clonotype with a count of one. This chain joins TRBV5-4 and TRBJ2-6, with TRBD1 as a possible D gene (5 bases). The CDR3 is 15 amino acids. Trimming cost V 5 bases and J 2 bases, with 11 bases left between them. Germline V lookup: CDR1 SGHNT, CDR2 YYREEE (reference sequence). The CDR3 loop reads CASRHQGAGANVLTF. The CDR3, as DNA: TGTGCCAGCAGGCACCAGGGTGCTGGGGCCAACGTCCTGACTTTC.

This clonotype has just a few counts. The CDR3 loop reads CAISDRLAGANTGELFF. The CDR3 nucleotides read TGTGCCATCAGTGATAGACTAGCGGGGGCGAACACCGGGGAGCTGTTTTTT. The V gene is TRBV10-3, the J gene TRBJ2-2; TRBD2 aligns across 12 bases. J gave up 0 bases and V 3 bases, and 2 bases lay outside the gene matches. Germline V CDR1 and CDR2: ENHRY, SYGVKD. There are 17 residues in the CDR3.

This clonotype was counted at least ten times. This chain connects TRBV12-3 or TRBV12-4 to TRBJ1-5, with D tentatively TRBD1 (5 bases). The CDR3 is made up of 13 amino acids. With 5 bases removed from V and 6 bases from J, the gap between germline ends came to 11 bases. The CDR3: CASSKGEGQPQHF. In DNA form, the CDR3 reads TGTGCCAGCAGTAAAGGGGAGGGTCAGCCCCAGCATTTT.

This clonotype was counted a single time. The chain recombines TRBV6-5 with TRBJ2-3; D might be TRBD1 (6 bases). Germline V lookup: CDR1 MNHEY, CDR2 SVGAGI. Deletions cut 5 bases from V and 2 bases from J, with 14 bases between. This CDR3 region has 15 residues. The CDR3 DNA is TGTGCCAGCAGTGAACAGGGCGTGAACACAGATACGCAGTATTTT. It encodes CASSEQGVNTDTQYF.

There are a few counts of this clonotype. The gene calls are TRBV12-3 or TRBV12-4 and TRBJ2-7, with 9 nucleotides matching TRBD2. The CDR3 runs to 18 residues. V lost 0 bases and J lost 4; bases outside the gene matches: 13. CDR3 amino acids: CASSLARQLAGQWYEQYF. The CDR3 region has the DNA TGTGCCAGCAGTTTAGCCCGGCAGCTAGCGGGACAGTGGTACGAGCAGTACTTC.

The chain carries TRBV10-3 and TRBJ1-1; 7 bases map to TRBD1. This CDR3 has 14 amino acids. With 6 bases clipped from V and 0 bases from J, the junction kept 4 bases outside the gene matches. Germline V lookup: CDR1 ENHRY, CDR2 SYGVKD. This chain's CDR3 is CAIRDRVLNTEAFF. The DNA of the CDR3 is TGTGCCATCAGAGACAGGGTTTTGAACACTGAAGCTTTCTTT.

The V call is TRBV29-1, the J call TRBJ2-1, with D perhaps matching TRBD1 (6 bases). With 6 bases removed from V and 10 bases from J, the gap between germline ends came to 19 bases. The CDR3 is 13 residues long. CDR1 is SQVTM, CDR2 ANQGSEA, per germline. The CDR3 is CSVRGTVSYEQFF. The CDR3 nucleotides are TGCAGCGTGAGGGGGACGGTTTCCTACGAGCAGTTCTTC.